This T cell receptor beta chain was captured by sequencing in a study of blood T cell repertoires in COVID-19. At the level of the study: Acute and convalescent COVID-19 specimens originated in the United States, Italy and Spain.

Repertoires were generated with immunoSEQ multiplex PCR, while TCRdb's copy carries only in-frame clones and drops some. The repertoire has around 300,000 clones, more than 85% of them found once; the top ten carry around 2.2%. This CDR3 comprises 15 residues. Trimming cost V 7 bases and J 3 bases; bases outside gene matches: 7. The germline V gene has CDR1 MNHEY and CDR2 SMNVEV (reference sequence). Sequencing input: peripheral blood. The sequence was collected from a woman under 40 with COVID-19, enrolled during active disease. The chain links TRBV27 to TRBJ2-1, with 9 bases fitting TRBD2. The CDR3 DNA reads as TGTGCCAGCAAAAGTCTAGCGGGAATCTACAATGAGCAGTTCTTC. Protein product: CASKSLAGIYNEQFF.